The 15 T cell receptor beta chains reported below all come from one sample, sequenced in a study of blood T cell repertoires in COVID-19. Assay used: immunoSEQ multiplex PCR; TCRdb lists only in-frame clones, some missing. This table has some 68,000 clones, less than 95% appearing once. Sequences were obtained from peripheral blood. The receptors come from a man aged 50 to 59 with COVID-19, enrolled during active disease.

The chain joins TRBV5-5 to TRBJ2-5; D gene unclear. The CDR3 totals 13 residues. Germline V gives CDR1 SGHKS, CDR2 YYEKEE (reference sequence). V was cut by 0 bases and J by 5 bases, with 8 bases left in between. The CDR3 sequence: CASSLVSLETQYF. The CDR3 DNA reads TGTGCCAGCAGCTTGGTTAGCTTGGAGACCCAGTACTTC.

The rearrangement uses TRBV7-2 and TRBJ2-1, with TRBD2 matching 10 bases. This CDR3 is 16 amino acids long. With V trimmed by 1 base and J by 5 bases, 5 bases remained unmatched. CDR1 is SGHTA, CDR2 FQGNSA, per germline. The CDR3 coding sequence is TGTGCCAGCAGCTTAGAGGTAGCGGGAGGAAACAATGAGCAGTTCTTC. It is translated as CASSLEVAGGNNEQFF.

This chain connects TRBV6-4 to TRBJ2-1, with 9 bases that match TRBD1. Unmatched junction bases numbered 2, after V lost 3 bases and J lost 2 bases. The germline V gene encodes CDR1 MRHNA and CDR2 SNTAGT. This CDR3 has 15 residues. Here the CDR3 reads CASSEGQGAYNEQFF. CDR3 coding DNA: TGTGCCAGCAGTGAGGGACAGGGAGCCTACAATGAGCAGTTCTTC.

In regard to this clone: A read error may produce the germline difference seen at one junction end. The chain combines TRBV5-6 with TRBJ2-2; the D is unclear. The CDR3 spans 12 residues. Germline V CDR1 and CDR2: SGHDT, YYEEEE. The CDR3 reads CASSLNSGELFF. The CDR3 nucleotides read TGTGCCAGCAGCTTGAACTCCGGGGAGCTGTTTTTT.

The chain is built from TRBV6-6 and TRBJ2-2, with a weak D call TRBD1 (5 bases). Germline V CDR1 and CDR2: MNHNY, SVGAGI (reference sequence). V was pared by 5 bases and J by 7 bases, with 17 bases between. This CDR3 is built from 15 residues. In DNA, the CDR3 is TGTGCCAGCAGTGTCGGTGAAGGGCAGGGCGGGGAGCTGTTTTTT. This encodes CASSVGEGQGGELFF.

The chain carries TRBV4-1 and TRBJ1-4, with TRBD1 matching 9 bases. V lost 6 bases and J lost 8; bases outside the gene matches: 4. Germline CDR1 and CDR2: MGHRA and YSYEKL. CDR3 length: 13 residues. The CDR3 protein is CASSRTGVEKLFF. The CDR3, as DNA: TGCGCCAGCAGTCGGACAGGGGTCGAAAAACTGTTTTTT.

The V and J genes are TRBV6-1 and TRBJ2-1, with D possibly being TRBD2 (5 bases). This CDR3 has 14 amino acids. Germline CDR1 MNHNS, CDR2 SASEGT. The V and J ends lost 3 bases and 9 bases respectively, with 15 bases between them. This CDR3 is CASSERAGVGEQFF. The CDR3 region has the DNA TGTGCCAGCAGTGAGCGAGCCGGGGTTGGTGAGCAGTTCTTC.

CDR3 in amino acids: CASSLEAGDHYNEQFF. In DNA form, the CDR3 reads TGTGCCAGCAGCTTAGAAGCGGGGGACCACTACAATGAGCAGTTCTTC. The chain joins TRBV27 to TRBJ2-1, with 8 bases fitting TRBD2. Per germline, CDR1 MNHEY and CDR2 SMNVEV (reference sequence). The CDR3 totals 16 residues. Germline trimming cut 6 bases from V and 3 bases from J; bases unmatched to any gene: 10.

The J gene is TRBJ2-7, the V gene TRBV29-1; 8 nucleotides agree with TRBD2. Germline loops: CDR1 SQVTM, CDR2 ANQGSEA. The CDR3 totals 13 residues. The V segment lost 6 bases and the J segment 3 bases; nucleotides outside the gene matches: 7. Here the CDR3 reads CSVRGRPSYEQYF. The CDR3 coding sequence is TGCAGCGTCCGCGGGAGGCCAAGCTACGAGCAGTACTTC.

The rearrangement uses TRBV6-5 and TRBJ1-1, with D tentatively TRBD1 (6 bases). Germline loops: CDR1 MNHEY, CDR2 SVGAGI. V was shortened by 6 bases and J by 2 bases, with 10 bases between the two germline ends. The CDR3 is 13 residues long. Here the CDR3 DNA reads TGTGCCAGCAGGTTCAGGGGTAACACTGAAGCTTTCTTT. Translating gives CASRFRGNTEAFF.

This chain links TRBV6-2 or TRBV6-3 with TRBJ2-1; 7 bases are shared with TRBD2. V trimming: 3 bases; J trimming: 6 bases; junction bases outside the gene matches: 8. There are 15 residues in the CDR3. CDR1 is MNHEY, CDR2 SVGEGT, per germline. Here the CDR3 DNA reads TGTGCCAGCAGTTATCGGCGGGAGTTAAGCAATGAGCAGTTCTTC. Encoded protein: CASSYRRELSNEQFF.

The CDR3: CASNTAGRMNTEAFF. In DNA form, the CDR3 reads TGTGCCAGCAATACTGCGGGACGGATGAACACTGAAGCTTTCTTT. The chain combines TRBV25-1 with TRBJ1-1; perhaps TRBD1 as D (5 bases). This CDR3 contains 15 residues. From germline, CDR1 is MGHDK and CDR2 SYGVNS. The ends were cut back, 7 bases at V and 0 bases at J, with 15 bases in the middle.

The table lists this clone with a few counts. The sample holds other DNA sequences that translate to the same CDR3. This rearrangement joins TRBV19 to TRBJ2-7, with TRBD1 matching 7 bases. The CDR3 contains 14 residues. In germline, CDR1 is LNHDA, CDR2 SQIVND (reference sequence). V was clipped by 5 bases and J by 0 bases; unmatched bases: 4. This CDR3 is CASSPRQGSYEQYF. For the CDR3, the DNA is TGTGCCAGTAGTCCCCGACAGGGCTCCTACGAGCAGTACTTC. Full variable domain (remainder filled in from reference TRBV19 and TRBJ2-7): DGGITQSPKYLFRKEGQNVTLSCEQNLNHDAMYWYRQDPGQGLRLIYYSQIVNDFQKGDIAEGYSVSREKKESFPLTVTSAQKNPTAFYLCASSPRQGSYEQYFGPGTRLTVT.

The gene calls are TRBV6-5 and TRBJ1-6, with 7 bases identical to TRBD1. The V gene end was trimmed by 6 bases and the J gene end by 7 bases; junction bases not matched to a gene: 6. The CDR3 is 14 amino acids. The germline V gene has CDR1 MNHEY and CDR2 SVGAGI. The CDR3 loop is CASSRQGQNSPLHF. DNA of the CDR3: TGTGCCAGCAGCCGACAGGGCCAGAATTCACCCCTCCACTTT.

This sequence joins TRBV5-1 and TRBJ2-5; no clear D gene. CDR3 length: 16 amino acids. The germline V gene encodes CDR1 SGHRS and CDR2 YFSETQ. V lost 0 bases to trimming and J lost 5 bases, with 17 bases between them. The CDR3, as DNA: TGCGCCAGCAGCTTGGGGAGTGGGTTGCCCGGGGAGACCCAGTACTTC. It yields the protein CASSLGSGLPGETQYF.